This T cell receptor (beta chain) derives from a study of persistence of HIV-infected CD4 T cells. Study-wide results and limits: The rare CMV-responding cells with HIV-1 proviruses were not separately TCR-sequenced.

As for this clone: Its antigen is as yet unknown.

Anti-CD3/anti-CD28 beads served as a nonspecific positive control stimulus. Responding CD4+ T cells were sorted by upregulation of both CD40 ligand and CD69. Sequencing used immunoSEQ version 4 in survey mode. Here immunoSEQ multiplex PCR was the method, and the copy in TCRdb shows in-frame clones only, minus some. The sample contains roughly 43,000 clones, 90% to 95% of which appear only once. CDR1 SGHRS and CDR2 YFSETQ come from the germline V gene. V was cut by 0 bases and J by 4 bases, with 8 bases left in between. This CDR3 is built from 13 residues. V gene TRBV5-1 combines with J gene TRBJ2-7; D remains ambiguous. The origin of this receptor is an adult man with HIV who was CMV-seropositive. This sample comprised CD4+ T cells sorted from PBMCs after approximately 18-hour stimulation, obtained from a patient who received antiretroviral therapy. DNA of the CDR3: TGCGCCAGCAGCTTGGCGCTGGGTTACGAGCAGTACTTC. Protein: CASSLALGYEQYF.